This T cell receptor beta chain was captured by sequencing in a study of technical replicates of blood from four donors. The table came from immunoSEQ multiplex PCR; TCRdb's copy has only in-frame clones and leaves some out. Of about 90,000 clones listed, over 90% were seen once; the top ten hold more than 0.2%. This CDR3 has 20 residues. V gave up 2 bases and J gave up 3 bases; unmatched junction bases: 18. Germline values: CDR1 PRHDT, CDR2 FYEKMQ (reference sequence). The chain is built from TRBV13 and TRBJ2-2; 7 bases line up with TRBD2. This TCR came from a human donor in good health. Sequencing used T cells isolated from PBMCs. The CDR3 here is CASSLSVGRRIRGDTGELFF. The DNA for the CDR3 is TGTGCCAGCAGCTTATCTGTCGGGAGGCGGATTCGGGGGGACACCGGGGAGCTGTTTTTT.